The 20 T cell receptor beta chains below were found in one sample sequenced in a study of blood T cell repertoires in COVID-19. Method: immunoSEQ multiplex PCR; TCRdb's copy keeps in-frame clones and lacks some. Seen here are 140,000 or so clones, 87% observed once, and the top ten hold roughly 37%. The sequenced sample was peripheral blood. The receptors shown here come from a man aged 50 to 60 who had recovered from COVID-19.

This clone was seen just once. The sample has other DNA sequences that encode this CDR3 too. The chain combines TRBV11-2 with TRBJ1-1, with 7 bases lining up with TRBD1. With V trimmed by 0 bases and J by 4 bases, 2 bases remained unmatched. Germline V CDR1 and CDR2: SGHAT, FQNNGV. This CDR3 has 14 amino acids. CDR3 in amino acids: CASSLDRGSTEAFF. The CDR3, as DNA: TGTGCCAGCAGCTTAGACAGGGGGAGCACTGAAGCTTTCTTT.

This clone was counted once. The rearrangement uses TRBV4-2 and TRBJ2-5; 8 positions match TRBD2. The germline V gene has CDR1 LGHNA and CDR2 YNFKEQ. This CDR3 has 19 amino acids. The V gene end was trimmed by 2 bases and the J gene end by 1 base; junction bases not matched to a gene: 15. The CDR3 spells CASSQWGPAGAEGQETQYF. The CDR3 DNA reads TGTGCCAGCAGCCAATGGGGTCCAGCGGGGGCCGAGGGCCAAGAGACCCAGTACTTC.

J is TRBJ2-7 and V is TRBV15, with 9 positions matching TRBD2. This CDR3 has 17 residues. From germline, CDR1 is LNHNV and CDR2 YYDKDF (reference sequence). After removal of 3 bases from V and 1 base from J, the junction contained 10 bases not matched to a gene. The CDR3 DNA follows: TGTGCCACCAGCAGGGGGGTAGAGCGGGGGGAATCCTACGAGCAGTACTTC. This sequence encodes CATSRGVERGESYEQYF.

This sequence joins TRBV7-2 and TRBJ1-6; possible D gene TRBD1, 5 bases. V lost 3 bases and J lost 0, with 12 bases in between. The length of the CDR3 is 17 residues. Germline V lookup: CDR1 SGHTA, CDR2 FQGNSA. The CDR3 spells CASSLLGGSSYNSPLHF. CDR3 DNA: TGTGCCAGCAGCTTGCTCGGGGGAAGCTCCTATAATTCACCCCTCCACTTT.

This sequence joins TRBV7-2 and TRBJ1-3; D possibly corresponds to TRBD1 (6 bases). The V end was cut by 3 bases, the J end by 0 bases, with 9 bases between. Germline CDR1 reads SGHTA; CDR2 reads FQGNSA. The CDR3 consists of 15 residues. The CDR3 region is CASSLTGNSGNTIYF. The CDR3 bases are TGTGCCAGCAGCTTGACAGGAAACTCTGGAAACACCATATATTTT.

This clone appeared a few times. The chain recombines TRBV2 with TRBJ1-2, with D possibly being TRBD1 (6 bases). The CDR3 is 14 amino acids. Germline CDR1 is SNHLY and CDR2 is FYNNEI. Between the trimmed V and J ends, which lost 4 bases and 4 bases, there was a span of 13 bases. The DNA for the CDR3 is TGTGCCAGCAGTGCAGGGGCGGCGGGCTATGGCTACACCTTC. This translates into CASSAGAAGYGYTF.

This chain uses TRBV24-1 with TRBJ2-2, with 12 nucleotides matching TRBD1. This CDR3 contains 15 residues. The junction had 7 bases not matched to a gene; V was cut back by 8 bases and J by 7 bases. Germline V gives CDR1 KGHDR, CDR2 SFDVKD. CDR3 bases: TGTGCCACCAACCCGGGACAGGGGGCGGACGGGGAGCTGTTTTTT. Encoded protein: CATNPGQGADGELFF.

On this clone: One junction end disagrees with the germline gene, perhaps due to a read error. The rearrangement joins TRBV25-1 to TRBJ1-1; TRBD1 might be the D (6 bases). Germline-derived CDR1 and CDR2 are MGHDK and SYGVNS. The CDR3 contains 12 residues. The CDR3 bases are TGTGCGAGCAGCAGGGGGAACACTGAAGCTTTCTTT. It translates to CASSRGNTEAFF.

This clone was observed once. This rearrangement joins TRBV6-5 to TRBJ2-7; TRBD1 agrees at 11 bases. The J segment lost 6 bases and the V segment lost 2 bases, leaving 9 bases of the junction unmatched. Germline lookup yields CDR1 MNHEY and CDR2 SVGAGI. The CDR3 consists of 16 residues. The CDR3 loop is CASSYHGQGARVEQYF. CDR3 in DNA: TGTGCCAGCAGTTACCATGGACAGGGGGCGCGAGTCGAGCAGTACTTC.

The chain has TRBV5-6 and TRBJ2-3, with D perhaps matching TRBD1 (6 bases). The CDR3 is made up of 13 amino acids. From germline, CDR1 is SGHDT and CDR2 YYEEEE. V lost 0 bases and J 8 bases, leaving 10 bases between the germline ends. This CDR3 is CASSLAGQPTQYF. The CDR3 DNA reads as TGTGCCAGCAGCTTGGCCGGACAGCCTACGCAGTATTTT.

The chain carries TRBV12-3 or TRBV12-4 and TRBJ1-4; D gene uncertain. The CDR3 loop spans 12 amino acids. The V and J ends lost 6 bases and 7 bases respectively, with 9 bases between them. The CDR3 sequence: CASRVLSEKLFF. In nucleotides, the CDR3 is TGTGCCAGCAGGGTACTGAGTGAAAAACTGTTTTTT.

The chain joins TRBV6-1 to TRBJ1-5; 8 nucleotides align to TRBD1. The CDR3 sequence is 16 residues long. Germline-derived CDR1 and CDR2 are MNHNS and SASEGT. The V gene end was trimmed by 2 bases and the J gene end by 6 bases; junction bases not matched to a gene: 9. The CDR3 loop reads CASSEYGRGLGQPQHF. The CDR3 DNA sequence: TGTGCCAGCAGTGAATATGGCAGGGGGCTTGGTCAGCCCCAGCATTTT.

CDR3 nucleotide sequence: TGCGCCAGCAGCGGGGGGCAGGGGGGTAATTCACCCCTCCACTTT. Its translation: CASSGGQGGNSPLHF. The rearrangement uses TRBV5-1 and TRBJ1-6, with 7 positions matching TRBD1. Losses at the gene ends were 4 bases for V and 6 bases for J; bases not matched to a gene: 7. This CDR3 region has 15 residues. CDR1 and CDR2 from the germline V gene are SGHRS and YFSETQ.

This chain links TRBV9 with TRBJ2-1; possible D gene TRBD1, 6 bases. Deletions cut 3 bases from V and 4 bases from J, with 14 bases between. CDR1 is SGDLS, CDR2 YYNGEE, per germline. This CDR3 spans 15 amino acids. CDR3 sequence (DNA): TGTGCCAGCAGCGCTACAGGGCAAGAATACAATGAGCAGTTCTTC. Translated, it gives CASSATGQEYNEQFF. Drawing the rest from reference TRBV9 and TRBJ2-1, the complete variable domain is DSGVTQTPKHLITATGQRVTLRCSPRSGDLSVYWYQQSLDQGLQFLIQYYNGEERAKGNILERFSAQQFPDLHSELNLSSLELGDSALYFCASSATGQEYNEQFFGPGTRLTVL.

In its sample, this clone was seen a few times. This rearrangement joins TRBV7-2 to TRBJ2-3; 11 bases align to TRBD2. CDR3 length equals 16 residues. The germline gives CDR1 SGHTA, CDR2 FQGNSA. V lost 0 bases and J lost 4; bases outside the gene matches: 3. CDR3 nucleotides: TGTGCCAGCAGCTTAGCTAGCGGGGGGGCCCCAGATACGCAGTATTTT. It specifies CASSLASGGAPDTQYF. Full variable domain (remainder filled in from reference TRBV7-2 and TRBJ2-3): GAGVSQSPSNKVTEKGKDVELRCDPISGHTALYWYRQSLGQGLEFLIYFQGNSAPDKSGLPSDRFSAERTGGSVSTLTIQRTQQEDSAVYLCASSLASGGAPDTQYFGPGTRLTVL.

The chain joins TRBV6-5 to TRBJ2-7; 9 nucleotides line up with TRBD1. Germline CDR1 is MNHEY and CDR2 is SVGAGI. This CDR3 has 16 amino acids. After removal of 0 bases from V and 2 bases from J, the junction contained 5 bases not matched to a gene. DNA of the CDR3: TGTGCCAGCAGTTACTCCGGACAGGGGATAACCTACGAGCAGTACTTC. Residues: CASSYSGQGITYEQYF.

The chain uses TRBV5-8 and TRBJ2-1; 7 bases fit TRBD1. CDR1 is SGHTS and CDR2 is YDEGEE in the germline V gene. The junction had 8 bases not matched to a gene; V was cut back by 2 bases and J by 9 bases. The CDR3 runs to 14 residues. CDR3: CASSLNRGPAEQFF. For the CDR3, the DNA is TGTGCCAGCAGCTTAAACAGGGGTCCGGCTGAGCAGTTCTTC.

This clone occurred a few times. This chain links TRBV5-5 with TRBJ1-1; D possibly corresponds to TRBD1 (6 bases). CDR1 and CDR2 (germline): SGHKS, YYEKEE (reference sequence). This CDR3 contains 15 residues. V lost 2 bases and J 1 base, leaving 12 bases between the germline ends. CDR3 DNA: TGTGCCAGCAGCTTCACCCCGACAGGGAACACTGAAGCTTTCTTT. It codes for CASSFTPTGNTEAFF. Based on the CDR3 plus reference TRBV5-5 and TRBJ1-1, the full variable domain is DAGVTQSPTHLIKTRGQQVTLRCSPISGHKSVSWYQQVLGQGPQFIFQYYEKEERGRGNFPDRFSARQFPNYSSELNVNALLLGDSALYLCASSFTPTGNTEAFFGQGTRLTVV.

The chain combines TRBV6-5 with TRBJ1-1, with TRBD1 matching 10 bases. The CDR3 contains 13 residues. Looked up from germline, CDR1 is MNHEY and CDR2 is SVGAGI. Germline trimming cut 7 bases from V and 10 bases from J; bases unmatched to any gene: 9. In nucleotides, the CDR3 is TGTGCCAGCACACCGGGTGGGGACAGGGGAGCTTTCTTT. It specifies CASTPGGDRGAFF.

The chain carries TRBV3-1 (or the pseudogene TRBV3-2) and TRBJ2-1, with D hard to call. The CDR3 covers 14 residues. Deletions cut 4 bases from V and 0 bases from J, with 7 bases between. Germline CDR1 reads LGHDT; CDR2 reads YNNKEL (reference sequence). CDR3 sequence reads: CASSPLASYNEQFF. The CDR3 DNA reads as TGTGCCAGCAGCCCTTTGGCCTCCTACAATGAGCAGTTCTTC.